A single sample gave rise to the 24 T cell receptor beta chains below, sequenced in a study of early T cells in non-severe SARS-CoV-2 infection (dated by TCRdb to about 2021). Libraries were prepared through 5' RACE. Sequenced on a NextSeq 500. Starting from the raw public reads, TCRdb applied fastp trimming at Q25, assembled clones with MiXCR and retained in-frame beta chains. Every entry covers one CDR3 protein and lists the most common genes and DNA from its rows. This sample lists just over 95,000 distinct CDR3 sequences; 11% were detected once. Around 4.3% of the sample is held by the ten biggest clonotypes. This sample comprised whole blood, obtained at baseline. The receptors shown here come from an adult who was a healthcare worker with PCR-confirmed SARS-CoV-2 infection or an uninfected control (not recorded which).

This clonotype came up a few times. The V gene is TRBV29-1, the J gene TRBJ2-1; no definite D call. The CDR3 has 11 amino acids. V lost 7 bases and J 4 bases, leaving 8 bases between the germline ends. Per germline, CDR1 SQVTM and CDR2 ANQGSEA. CDR3 amino acids: CSAEAYNEQFF. CDR3 bases: TGCAGCGCCGAAGCGTACAATGAGCAGTTCTTC.

The chain combines TRBV6-1 with TRBJ1-5; tentative D call: TRBD1 (5 bases). The CDR3 has 15 amino acids. V was trimmed by 5 bases and J by 2 bases, leaving 13 bases between them. Germline V gives CDR1 MNHNS, CDR2 SASEGT. The DNA for the CDR3 is TGTGCCAGCAGTTACGGGACCCTGGGCAATCAGCCCCAGCATTTT. This encodes CASSYGTLGNQPQHF.

This clonotype was observed at least ten times. The chain recombines TRBV7-3 with TRBJ2-1, with D uncertain. There are 13 residues in the CDR3. V was pared by 3 bases and J by 8 bases, with 11 bases between. Germline CDR1 SGHTA, CDR2 FQGTGA. CDR3 protein: CASSFLGYDEQFF. The CDR3 nucleotides read TGTGCCAGCAGCTTTTTGGGCTATGATGAGCAGTTCTTC.

This clonotype came up many times. The chain carries TRBV7-9 and TRBJ2-1; unclear D gene. V lost 5 bases and J lost 6, with 17 bases in between. CDR1 is SEHNR and CDR2 is FQNEAQ in the germline V gene (reference sequence). The CDR3 extends over 15 amino acids. CDR3 protein: CASSPISEAFNEQFF. The CDR3 DNA is TGTGCCAGCAGCCCGATCTCGGAAGCTTTCAATGAGCAGTTCTTC.

Only a few counts were recorded for this clonotype. V usage is TRBV7-8 and J usage is TRBJ2-7; 10 nucleotides match TRBD1. The germline gives CDR1 SGHVS, CDR2 FQNEAQ. Germline trimming cut 4 bases from V and 7 bases from J; bases unmatched to any gene: 1. The CDR3 runs 12 residues. The DNA for the CDR3 is TGTGCCAGCAGCTGGGACAGGGGAGAGCAGTACTTC. This sequence encodes CASSWDRGEQYF.

This clonotype appeared a few times. The V call is TRBV10-3, the J call TRBJ2-1; 7 bases agree with TRBD1. This CDR3 contains 14 residues. The V segment lost 6 bases and the J segment 6 bases; nucleotides outside the gene matches: 8. In germline, CDR1 is ENHRY, CDR2 SYGVKD. This chain's CDR3 is CAIRGDNRGNEQFF. CDR3 nucleotides: TGTGCCATCAGAGGGGATAACAGGGGCAATGAGCAGTTCTTC.

This clonotype appeared a few times. The rearrangement uses TRBV18 and TRBJ2-1; D may be TRBD2 (6 bases). The CDR3 runs to 16 residues. Germline-derived CDR1 and CDR2 are KGHSH and LQKENI. V was pared by 3 bases and J by 1 base, with 13 bases between. CDR3: CASSPLGGISYNEQFF. CDR3 bases: TGTGCCAGCTCACCGTTAGGCGGGATTTCCTACAATGAGCAGTTCTTC.

This clonotype was counted at least ten times. The rearrangement uses TRBV7-9 and TRBJ1-4, with D possibly TRBD1 on 6 matching bases. Per germline, CDR1 SEHNR and CDR2 FQNEAQ (reference sequence). CDR3 size: 12 residues. The V gene lost 4 bases and the J gene lost 8 bases, with 8 bases spanning the gap. The CDR3 spells CASSYQGEKLFF. In DNA form, the CDR3 reads TGTGCCAGCAGCTATCAGGGGGAAAAACTGTTTTTT. Together with reference TRBV7-9 and TRBJ1-4, the CDR3 gives the full variable domain: DTGVSQNPRHKITKRGQNVTFRCDPISEHNRLYWYRQTLGQGPEFLTYFQNEAQLEKSRLLSDRFSAERPKGSFSTLEIQRTEQGDSAMYLCASSYQGEKLFFGSGTQLSVL.

This clonotype was observed at least ten times. The V gene is TRBV6-5, the J gene TRBJ2-7, with D maybe TRBD2 (6 bases). The ends were cut back, 7 bases at V and 4 bases at J, with 20 bases in the middle. The germline V gene has CDR1 MNHEY and CDR2 SVGAGI. This CDR3 has 15 amino acids. The chain's CDR3 is CASTPRGSLGYEQYF. CDR3 bases: TGTGCCAGCACCCCCCGGGGGTCCCTGGGGTACGAGCAGTACTTC.

This clonotype was detected many times. The chain joins TRBV27 to TRBJ2-7; TRBD1 aligns across 11 bases. The CDR3 runs to 14 residues. From germline, CDR1 is MNHEY and CDR2 SMNVEV (reference sequence). Trimming at V came to 5 bases and at J to 4 bases, leaving 4 bases not matched to a gene. The CDR3 spells CASSRGQGVYEQYF. CDR3 coding DNA: TGTGCCAGCAGTCGGGGACAGGGGGTTTACGAGCAGTACTTC.

This clonotype was seen many times. This rearrangement joins TRBV7-2 to TRBJ2-2; TRBD2 matches at 9 bases. The germline V gene encodes CDR1 SGHTA and CDR2 FQGNSA. This CDR3 region has 15 residues. V shed 5 bases and J 5 bases; nucleotides not matched to a gene: 6. The CDR3 loop reads CASSPSSGRTGELFF. The CDR3 DNA reads as TGTGCCAGCAGCCCCTCCAGCGGGAGGACCGGGGAGCTGTTTTTT.

This clonotype has a handful of counts. V and J are TRBV4-1 and TRBJ1-5; 7 bases are a match to TRBD1. The CDR3 runs 15 residues. Germline lookup yields CDR1 MGHRA and CDR2 YSYEKL. Losses at the gene ends were 4 bases for V and 3 bases for J; bases not matched to a gene: 6. Here the CDR3 reads CASSRTGDLNQPQHF. In nucleotides, the CDR3 is TGCGCCAGCAGCCGGACAGGAGACCTCAATCAGCCCCAGCATTTT.

The sample holds a few counts of this clonotype. The rearrangement uses TRBV6-1 and TRBJ2-6, with D possibly TRBD2 on 6 matching bases. Germline lookup yields CDR1 MNHNS and CDR2 SASEGT. V shed 4 bases and J shed 2 bases, with 12 bases lying between them. CDR3 size: 16 residues. The CDR3 spells CASSGGEAPGANVLTF. The CDR3, as DNA: TGTGCCAGCAGTGGGGGGGAAGCACCTGGGGCCAACGTCCTGACTTTC.

This clonotype was found many times. The chain is built from TRBV20-1 and TRBJ1-1, with D uncertain. Germline V gene lookup returns CDR1 DFQATT and CDR2 SNEGSKA (reference sequence). V was clipped by 3 bases and J by 0 bases, with 11 bases between them. The CDR3 length is 14 residues. CDR3 region: CSASQPGMNTEAFF. CDR3 in DNA: TGCAGTGCTAGTCAACCAGGCATGAACACTGAAGCTTTCTTT.

J is TRBJ2-5 and V is TRBV29-1; the D gene is possibly TRBD1 (6 bases). V was clipped by 4 bases and J by 2 bases, with 11 bases between them. The CDR3 sequence is 13 residues long. Germline V CDR1 and CDR2: SQVTM, ANQGSEA. CDR3: CSVGQTGQETQYF. CDR3 sequence (DNA): TGCAGCGTTGGGCAGACAGGACAAGAGACCCAGTACTTC.

The chain combines TRBV27 with TRBJ2-5, with D unclear. The CDR3 runs to 13 residues. Between the trimmed V and J ends, which lost 6 bases and 4 bases, there was a span of 12 bases. CDR1 is MNHEY and CDR2 is SMNVEV in the germline V gene (reference sequence). The CDR3 spells CASSPEASETQYF. In DNA, the CDR3 is TGTGCCAGCAGCCCCGAAGCCTCAGAGACCCAGTACTTC.

About this clonotype: One junction end disagrees with the germline gene, perhaps due to a read error. The V call is TRBV27, the J call TRBJ1-2; 7 bases agree with TRBD1. The CDR3 sequence is 17 residues long. Germline CDR1 and CDR2: MNHEY and SMNVEV (reference sequence). As DNA, the CDR3 is TGTGCCACCAGTTTATCTAAGGTCGGGACAGCCGACTATGGCTACACCTTC. As protein: CATSLSKVGTADYGYTF.

This clonotype has just a few counts. The J gene is TRBJ1-5, the V gene TRBV19, with no clear D. Germline-derived CDR1 and CDR2 are LNHDA and SQIVND (reference sequence). The CDR3 sequence is 14 residues long. The germline V and J ends were trimmed by 5 bases and 3 bases, with 11 bases remaining between them. CDR3 DNA: TGTGCCAGTAGTTCACCGGGGTTCAATCAGCCCCAGCATTTT. The encoded protein is CASSSPGFNQPQHF.

The CDR3 is CASSLGSANSPLHF. The DNA for the CDR3 is TGTGCCAGCAGCTTAGGCTCAGCGAATTCACCCCTCCACTTT. This sequence joins TRBV7-9 and TRBJ1-6; D uncertain. The CDR3 covers 14 residues. Germline V gives CDR1 SEHNR, CDR2 FQNEAQ (reference sequence). With 1 base removed from V and 7 bases from J, the gap between germline ends came to 8 bases.

The chain carries TRBV18 and TRBJ2-1, with 8 bases lining up with TRBD1. The germline gives CDR1 KGHSH, CDR2 LQKENI. This CDR3 is 15 amino acids long. J gave up 4 bases and V 3 bases, and 5 bases lay outside the gene matches. The CDR3 region is CASSPGTGEYNEQFF. In nucleotides, the CDR3 is TGTGCCAGCTCACCCGGGACAGGAGAATACAATGAGCAGTTCTTC.

This clonotype was seen repeatedly, ten times or more. CDR3 sequence: CASSRYYEQYF. CDR3 nucleotides: TGTGCCAGCAGCCGATACTACGAGCAGTACTTC. The chain uses TRBV3-1 and TRBJ2-7, with unresolved D. CDR1 and CDR2 from the germline V gene are LGHDT and YNNKEL (reference sequence). The CDR3 is 11 amino acids. The V end lost 4 bases, the J end lost 3 bases, and 4 bases lay between the germline ends.

The sample holds a few counts of this clonotype. The J gene is TRBJ2-3, the V gene TRBV24-1; TRBD2 is a possible D gene (5 bases). Trimming cost V 7 bases and J 5 bases, with 9 bases left between them. This CDR3 has 12 residues. The germline V gene has CDR1 KGHDR and CDR2 SFDVKD. CDR3 in amino acids: CATRGEGDTQYF. DNA of the CDR3: TGTGCCACCAGAGGTGAGGGAGATACGCAGTATTTT.

The chain uses TRBV7-2 and TRBJ1-1; tentatively, D is TRBD1 (5 bases). V dropped 1 base and J dropped 4 bases, with 13 bases sitting between them. Germline V lookup: CDR1 SGHTA, CDR2 FQGNSA. The CDR3 runs 15 residues. The CDR3 spells CASSLGQIGTTEAFF. Written as DNA, the CDR3 is TGTGCCAGCAGCTTAGGACAGATTGGAACCACTGAAGCTTTCTTT.

The chain carries TRBV5-1 and TRBJ2-7; 11 bases align to TRBD2. Germline V gene data show CDR1 as SGHRS and CDR2 as YFSETQ. V trimming: 4 bases; J trimming: 5 bases; junction bases outside the gene matches: 5. The CDR3 is 14 amino acids. CDR3 nucleotide sequence: TGCGCCAGCAGCAAGACTAGCGGGACTGACGAGCAGTACTTC. It encodes CASSKTSGTDEQYF.